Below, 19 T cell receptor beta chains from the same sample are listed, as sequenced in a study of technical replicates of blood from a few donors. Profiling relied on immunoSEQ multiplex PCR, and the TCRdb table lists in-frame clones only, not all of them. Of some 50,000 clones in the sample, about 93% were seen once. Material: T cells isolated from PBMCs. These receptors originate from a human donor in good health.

CDR3 in amino acids: CASSPTVVDTQYF. DNA for the CDR3: TGTGCCAGCAGCCCTACCGTGGTAGATACGCAGTATTTT. The rearrangement links TRBV9 to TRBJ2-3; D gene ambiguous. CDR3 length equals 13 residues. V lost 4 bases to trimming and J lost 5 bases, with 11 bases between them. Germline V gene data show CDR1 as SGDLS and CDR2 as YYNGEE.

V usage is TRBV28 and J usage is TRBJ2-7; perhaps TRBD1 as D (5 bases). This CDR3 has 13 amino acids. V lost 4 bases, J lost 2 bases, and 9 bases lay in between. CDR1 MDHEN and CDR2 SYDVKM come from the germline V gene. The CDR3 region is CASSSGATYEQYF. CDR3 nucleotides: TGTGCCAGCAGTTCTGGGGCCACCTACGAGCAGTACTTC.

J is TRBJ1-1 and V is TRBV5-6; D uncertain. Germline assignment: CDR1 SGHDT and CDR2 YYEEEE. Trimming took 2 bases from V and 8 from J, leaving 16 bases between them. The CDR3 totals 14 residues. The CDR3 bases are TGTGCCAGCAGCTTAAATATTCCTCCCCTCGAAGCTTTCTTT. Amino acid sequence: CASSLNIPPLEAFF.

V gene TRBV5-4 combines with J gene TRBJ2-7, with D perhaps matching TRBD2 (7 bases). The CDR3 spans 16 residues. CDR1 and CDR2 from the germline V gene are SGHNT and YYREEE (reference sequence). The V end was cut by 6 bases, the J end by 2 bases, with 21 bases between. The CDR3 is CASTLSGGGGPYEQYF. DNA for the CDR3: TGTGCCAGCACACTCTCGGGGGGCGGGGGCCCCTACGAGCAGTACTTC. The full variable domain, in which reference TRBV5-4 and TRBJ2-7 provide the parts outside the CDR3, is ETGVTQSPTHLIKTRGQQVTLRCSSQSGHNTVSWYQQALGQGPQFIFQYYREEENGRGNFPPRFSGLQFPNYSSELNVNALELDDSALYLCASTLSGGGGPYEQYFGPGTRLTVT.

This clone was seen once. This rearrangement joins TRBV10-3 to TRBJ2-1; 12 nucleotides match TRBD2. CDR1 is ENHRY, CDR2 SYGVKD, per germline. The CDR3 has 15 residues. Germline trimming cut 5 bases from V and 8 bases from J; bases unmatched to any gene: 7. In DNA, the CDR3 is TGTGCCATCAGTTCGACTAGCGGGAGTATATATGAGCAGTTCTTC. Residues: CAISSTSGSIYEQFF.

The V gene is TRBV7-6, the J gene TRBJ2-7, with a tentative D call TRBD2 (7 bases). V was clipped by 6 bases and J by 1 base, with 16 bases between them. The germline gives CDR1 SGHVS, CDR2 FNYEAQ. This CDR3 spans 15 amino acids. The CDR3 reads CASSPTGGTSYEQYF. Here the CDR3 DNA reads TGTGCCAGCAGTCCTACGGGGGGCACATCCTACGAGCAGTACTTC.

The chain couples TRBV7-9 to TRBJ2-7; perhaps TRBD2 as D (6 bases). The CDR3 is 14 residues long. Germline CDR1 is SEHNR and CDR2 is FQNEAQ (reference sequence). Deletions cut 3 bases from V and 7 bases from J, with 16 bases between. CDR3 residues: CASSLGTGREEQYF. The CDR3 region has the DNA TGTGCCAGCAGCTTGGGGACTGGGCGGGAAGAGCAGTACTTC. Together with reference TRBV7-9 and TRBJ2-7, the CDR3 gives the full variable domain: DTGVSQNPRHKITKRGQNVTFRCDPISEHNRLYWYRQTLGQGPEFLTYFQNEAQLEKSRLLSDRFSAERPKGSFSTLEIQRTEQGDSAMYLCASSLGTGREEQYFGPGTRLTVT.

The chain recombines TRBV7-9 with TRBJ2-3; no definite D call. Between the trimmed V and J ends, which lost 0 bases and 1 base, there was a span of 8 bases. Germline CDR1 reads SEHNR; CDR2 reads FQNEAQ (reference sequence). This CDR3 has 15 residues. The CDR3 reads CASSLASPRTDTQYF. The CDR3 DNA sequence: TGTGCCAGCAGCTTAGCAAGCCCCCGCACAGATACGCAGTATTTT.

This CDR3 is CASSLGPGTTYEQYF. The DNA for the CDR3 is TGTGCCAGCAGCCTGGGTCCAGGGACAACCTACGAGCAGTACTTC. The chain joins TRBV6-5 to TRBJ2-7; possible D gene TRBD1, 6 bases. From germline, CDR1 is MNHEY and CDR2 SVGAGI. CDR3 length: 15 amino acids. Trimming removed 6 bases at V and 2 bases at J, with 17 bases between.

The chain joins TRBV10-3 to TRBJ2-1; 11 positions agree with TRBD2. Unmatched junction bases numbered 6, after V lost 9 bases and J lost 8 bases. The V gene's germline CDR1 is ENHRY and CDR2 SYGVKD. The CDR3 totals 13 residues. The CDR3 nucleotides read TGTGCCATGGCGACTAGCGGGATTTATGAGCAGTTCTTC. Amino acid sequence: CAMATSGIYEQFF.

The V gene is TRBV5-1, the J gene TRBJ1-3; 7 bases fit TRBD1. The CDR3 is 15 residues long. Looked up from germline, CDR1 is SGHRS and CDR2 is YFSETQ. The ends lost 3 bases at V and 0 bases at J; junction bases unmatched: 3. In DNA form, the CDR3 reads TGCGCCAGCAGCTGGGACAGAAGCTCTGGAAACACCATATATTTT. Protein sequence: CASSWDRSSGNTIYF.

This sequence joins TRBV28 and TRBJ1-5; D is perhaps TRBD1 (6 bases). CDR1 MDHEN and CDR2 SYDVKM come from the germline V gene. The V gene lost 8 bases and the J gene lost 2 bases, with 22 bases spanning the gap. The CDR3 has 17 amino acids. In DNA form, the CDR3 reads TGTGCCAGCTCCACGGCCGGGGGGGCGGGTGGCAATCAGCCCCAGCATTTT. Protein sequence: CASSTAGGAGGNQPQHF.

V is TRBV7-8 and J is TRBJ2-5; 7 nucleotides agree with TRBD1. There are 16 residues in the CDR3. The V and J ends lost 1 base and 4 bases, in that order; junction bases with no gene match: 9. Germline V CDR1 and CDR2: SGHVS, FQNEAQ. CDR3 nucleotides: TGTGCCAGCAGCTTAGTCCCGACAGGGAAGGTAGAGACCCAGTACTTC. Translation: CASSLVPTGKVETQYF.

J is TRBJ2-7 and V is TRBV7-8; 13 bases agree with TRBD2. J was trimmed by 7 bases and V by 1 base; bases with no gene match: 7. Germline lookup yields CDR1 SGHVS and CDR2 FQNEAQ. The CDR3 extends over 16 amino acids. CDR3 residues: CASSLVPGTSGIEQYF. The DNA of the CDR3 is TGTGCCAGCAGCTTAGTCCCCGGGACTAGCGGGATTGAGCAGTACTTC.

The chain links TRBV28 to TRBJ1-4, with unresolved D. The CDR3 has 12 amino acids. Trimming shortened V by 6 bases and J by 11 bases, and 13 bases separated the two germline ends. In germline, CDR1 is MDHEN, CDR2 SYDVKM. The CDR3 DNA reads TGTGCCAGCAGCCGAAGACAATTCAAACTGTTTTTT. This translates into CASSRRQFKLFF.

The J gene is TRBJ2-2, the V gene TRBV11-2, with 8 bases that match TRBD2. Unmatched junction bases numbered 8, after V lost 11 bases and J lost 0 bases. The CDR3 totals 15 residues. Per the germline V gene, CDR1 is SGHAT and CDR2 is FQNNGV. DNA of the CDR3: TGTGCCGTACGGGCGGGAGGCCCGAACACCGGGGAGCTGTTTTTT. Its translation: CAVRAGGPNTGELFF.

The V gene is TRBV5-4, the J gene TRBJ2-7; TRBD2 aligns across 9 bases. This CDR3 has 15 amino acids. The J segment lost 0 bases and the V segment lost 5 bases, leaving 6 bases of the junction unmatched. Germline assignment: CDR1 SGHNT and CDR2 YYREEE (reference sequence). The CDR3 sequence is CASSTSGGRSYEQYF. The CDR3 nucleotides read TGTGCCAGCAGTACCAGCGGGGGGCGCTCCTACGAGCAGTACTTC.

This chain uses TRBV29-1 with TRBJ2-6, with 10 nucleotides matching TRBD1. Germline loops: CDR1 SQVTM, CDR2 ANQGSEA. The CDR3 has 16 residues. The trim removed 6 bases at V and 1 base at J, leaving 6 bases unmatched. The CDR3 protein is CSVRTGGISGANVLTF. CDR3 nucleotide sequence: TGCAGCGTCAGGACAGGGGGGATTTCTGGGGCCAACGTCCTGACTTTC. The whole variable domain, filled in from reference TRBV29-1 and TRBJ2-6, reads SAVISQKPSRDICQRGTSLTIQCQVDSQVTMMFWYRQQPGQSLTLIATANQGSEATYESGFVIDKFPISRPNLTFSTLTVSNMSPEDSSIYLCSVRTGGISGANVLTFGAGSRLTVL.

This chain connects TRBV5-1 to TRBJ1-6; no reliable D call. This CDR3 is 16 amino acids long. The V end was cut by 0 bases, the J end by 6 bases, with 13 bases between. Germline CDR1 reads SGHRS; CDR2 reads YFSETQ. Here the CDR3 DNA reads TGCGCCAGCAGCTTGGAAACGACAACATCTAATTCACCCCTCCACTTT. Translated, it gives CASSLETTTSNSPLHF. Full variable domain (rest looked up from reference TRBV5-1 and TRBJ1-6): KAGVTQTPRYLIKTRGQQVTLSCSPISGHRSVSWYQQTPGQGLQFLFEYFSETQRNKGNFPGRFSGRQFSNSRSEMNVSTLELGDSALYLCASSLETTTSNSPLHFGNGTRLTVT.